This T cell receptor (beta chain) was retrieved from a study of T cell responses to AZD1222 COVID-19 vaccine (dated by TCRdb to about 2021). A note on the overall study: AZD1222 recipients given second doses at about 4 weeks or at about 12 weeks were pooled, since spike-specific TCR depth and breadth were not found to differ between the two schedules. Trial participants were enrolled by age into 18-55, 56-69 and 70-plus year subgroups, with 148, 28 and 57 TCR-sequenced participants respectively. TCR sequencing was performed for about 250 trial participants, of whom approximately 200 were given two doses of AZD1222 and around 25 were given two doses of MenACWY control vaccine.

The CDR3 regions of human TCRbeta chains were subjected to immunosequencing. Concerning the study's data processing: TCRs in the repertoires were compared against a reference library of SARS-CoV-2-specific TCRs that had been generated with the MIRA antigen-specificity platform. Breadth was defined as the fraction of unique TCRs that were SARS-CoV-2-associated, and depth was defined as the fraction of total T cells that were SARS-CoV-2-associated. Using the MIRA data, each spike-specific TCR was assigned both to the spike region to which the TCR was reactive and to a CD4 or CD8 class. Log10-transformed breadth and depth values were compared by one-way ANOVA with Sidak's multiple comparisons tests. The immuneACCESS repertoire file appears here via TCRdb, limited to in-frame rearrangements. These files lack a portion of the clones; in checked studies, under half of the deficit traces to unresolved V genes, and the cause of the others is not known. V, J and clone size are taken as reported in that table, and D and trimming were inferred from the DNA itself. The sample profile shows just over 150,000 clones; roughly nine tenths of them were found once. Less than 2% of the sample lies in the top ten.

The time point label, read with the paper, signifies: baseline before first vaccination. Vaccinee samples came from UK trials COV001 and COV002, including a single-blind randomized controlled phase 2/3 trial of AZD1222 (ChAdOx1 nCoV-19) in healthy adults. Trial participant PBMC samples were collected at day 0 and day 28 after the second dose for TCRbeta chain sequencing. In regard to this clone: Which antigen it targets is not known. One base away there is no much larger clone; base qualities are not given.

Beyond this particular receptor, the publication reports: Conclusions about previously exposed vaccinees are limited, since just 5 to 7 AZD1222 recipients were seropositive for SARS-CoV-2 at baseline. Reportedly, close to half of the unique spike-specific TCRs recognized epitopes lying outside the regions that are mutated in the B.1.351 and B.1.1.7 variants. CD4 TCRs associated with the vaccine covered the entire spike protein, and the dominant responses were in regions 160-218 and 743-854. After two AZD1222 doses, spike-specific TCR breadth and depth were significantly higher than at day 0 and than in MenACWY recipients. No day 14 peak-response samples were available, so repertoires were characterized only after the peak T cell response. The 56-69-year group was small, and its depth increase did not reach significance, likely because of low power. Participants were mostly white British and included more females than males, and it was suggested by the authors that clonal diversity may have been underestimated.

The CDR3 spans 15 residues, from the cysteine through the phenylalanine. Solely the CDR3 DNA is kept, with 45 bases framed from the first base. From V the trimming removes 0 bases and from J it removes 4 bases, while the gene matches leave 5 bases of the junction unaccounted for. Sequences ENHRY (CDR1) and SYGVKD (CDR2) are obtained from the germline V gene. The sample was peripheral blood, taken on day 0 of AZD1222 vaccination. This chain is built from TRBV10-3 and TRBJ2-7; 8 central nucleotides agree with TRBD2. This sequence originates from an adult in good health. The base sequence is TGTGCCATCAGTGAGTCAAGCGGGAGAGGTTACGAGCAGTACTTC. Its translation is CAISESSGRGYEQYF.